This TCR beta chain was recorded in a study of circulating tumor DNA in untreated peripheral T-cell lymphoma. General study findings and limits: Baseline tissues yielded approximately 87% and baseline serum around 65% tumor-specific clonotype detection.

Assay used: immunoSEQ multiplex PCR; TCRdb lists only in-frame clones, some missing. The sample shows about 7,200 clones, around 77% of them seen only once. The CDR3 covers 15 residues. The V gene end was trimmed by 5 bases and the J gene end by 5 bases; junction bases not matched to a gene: 9. Germline assignment: CDR1 SSHAT and CDR2 FNYEAQ (reference sequence). Regarding this clone: Its specificity is not known.

The tumor tissue sample was taken at baseline before any treatment. V usage is TRBV7-7 and J usage is TRBJ2-5; TRBD1 aligns across 9 bases. The sequence was obtained from a human donor with peripheral T-cell lymphoma. Sequenced sample: tumor tissue. CDR3 DNA: TGTGCCAGCAGCCTAAGGACAGGGGAATTGGAGACCCAGTACTTC. Its protein is CASSLRTGELETQYF.